One and the same sample provided the 21 T cell receptor beta chains below, sequenced in a study of cytotoxic CD8 clonotypes in ibrutinib-treated CLL. The method was immunoSEQ multiplex PCR; TCRdb's version includes in-frame clones alone and lacks a portion of them. The data show 300,000 to 350,000 clones, 80% seen once. Source: PBMCs, taken before ibrutinib treatment. These receptors were obtained from a human donor with chronic lymphocytic leukemia.

This chain links TRBV27 with TRBJ2-7; 13 nucleotides align to TRBD2. V was pared by 5 bases and J by 4 bases, with 5 bases of the junction left unmatched. Germline loops: CDR1 MNHEY, CDR2 SMNVEV (reference sequence). The CDR3 sequence is 15 residues long. CDR3 residues: CASSDQTSGRYEQYF. The CDR3 nucleotides read TGTGCCAGCAGTGATCAGACTAGCGGGAGGTACGAGCAGTACTTC.

The chain links TRBV28 to TRBJ1-4; 8 bases are shared with TRBD1. Trimming at V came to 8 bases and at J to 8 bases, leaving 10 bases not matched to a gene. This CDR3 has 14 amino acids. CDR1 is MDHEN, CDR2 SYDVKM, per germline. CDR3 protein: CASGRTGTGEKLFF. The CDR3 DNA reads TGTGCCAGCGGCAGGACAGGGACCGGGGAAAAACTGTTTTTT.

The chain combines TRBV5-1 with TRBJ2-7; D not certain. Germline CDR1 and CDR2: SGHRS and YFSETQ. V lost 0 bases, J lost 0 bases, and 7 bases lay in between. This CDR3 has 14 residues. For the CDR3, the DNA is TGCGCCAGCAGCTTGGGACAACCCTCCTACGAGCAGTACTTC. Protein: CASSLGQPSYEQYF.

The genes are TRBV25-1 and TRBJ2-7, with 8 nucleotides matching TRBD2. Germline trimming cut 2 bases from V and 5 bases from J; bases unmatched to any gene: 8. This CDR3 region has 15 residues. Looked up from germline, CDR1 is MGHDK and CDR2 is SYGVNS. DNA for the CDR3: TGTGCCAGCAGTGAACCATCCCGGGGGGGAGACGAGCAGTACTTC. The encoded protein is CASSEPSRGGDEQYF.

The chain uses TRBV29-1 and TRBJ2-7; no definite D call. Trimming pared 6 bases from V and 7 bases from J, leaving 19 bases between. This CDR3 spans 13 amino acids. CDR1 and CDR2 (germline): SQVTM, ANQGSEA. Here the CDR3 DNA reads TGCAGCGTCGTTTTAGGGCCTCCTAGTGAGCAGTACTTC. Its protein product is CSVVLGPPSEQYF.

This sequence joins TRBV19 and TRBJ2-3; 7 nucleotides align to TRBD2. Germline V gives CDR1 LNHDA, CDR2 SQIVND (reference sequence). Germline trimming cut 7 bases from V and 6 bases from J; bases unmatched to any gene: 4. This CDR3 is built from 12 residues. The CDR3 loop reads CASMAGVDTQYF. The CDR3 DNA follows: TGTGCCAGTATGGCGGGAGTGGATACGCAGTATTTT.

The chain couples TRBV28 to TRBJ2-5; D call uncertain. Germline CDR1 and CDR2: MDHEN and SYDVKM. The V and J ends lost 2 bases and 5 bases respectively, with 15 bases between them. The CDR3 runs 15 residues. The DNA of the CDR3 is TGTGCCAGCAGTTTACTGGGTGAGGCCTCGGAGACCCAGTACTTC. It codes for CASSLLGEASETQYF.

This clone came up once. The V gene is TRBV15, the J gene TRBJ2-5; D not resolved. The CDR3 is 14 amino acids. The V and J ends lost 5 bases and 0 bases respectively, with 10 bases between them. Germline assignment: CDR1 LNHNV and CDR2 YYDKDF (reference sequence). The CDR3 DNA reads as TGTGCCACCAGCGGAACGGAGTACCAAGAGACCCAGTACTTC. Residues: CATSGTEYQETQYF.

The chain carries TRBV7-2 and TRBJ1-2; TRBD1 might be the D (5 bases). The CDR3 extends over 16 amino acids. CDR1 and CDR2 from the germline V gene are SGHTA and FQGNSA. Trimming shortened V by 1 base and J by 4 bases, and 16 bases separated the two germline ends. In DNA, the CDR3 is TGTGCCAGCAGCTTAGTTCCCCGGGGACCCCCCTATGGCTACACCTTC. Translating gives CASSLVPRGPPYGYTF. The full variable domain, rest sourced from reference TRBV7-2 and TRBJ1-2, is GAGVSQSPSNKVTEKGKDVELRCDPISGHTALYWYRQSLGQGLEFLIYFQGNSAPDKSGLPSDRFSAERTGGSVSTLTIQRTQQEDSAVYLCASSLVPRGPPYGYTFGSGTRLTVV.

The DNA for the CDR3 is TGCGCCAGCAGCTTGGGAGGCCCCGCCTATGGCTACACCTTC. Protein: CASSLGGPAYGYTF. The gene calls are TRBV5-1 and TRBJ1-2; D remains ambiguous. CDR3 size: 14 residues. Germline CDR1 SGHRS, CDR2 YFSETQ. V lost 0 bases, J lost 4 bases, and 10 bases lay in between.

This clone was seen a few times. The genes are TRBV6-1 and TRBJ2-2; D ambiguous. This CDR3 contains 12 residues. Germline CDR1 is MNHNS and CDR2 is SASEGT. Trimming cost V 7 bases and J 8 bases, with 11 bases left between them. The CDR3 DNA sequence: TGTGCCAGCAAGTGGCAGCGAGGGGAGCTGTTTTTT. Its protein product is CASKWQRGELFF.

The V gene is TRBV20-1, the J gene TRBJ2-7; D remains ambiguous. Per germline, CDR1 DFQATT and CDR2 SNEGSKA (reference sequence). CDR3 size: 11 residues. Trimming pared 5 bases from V and 2 bases from J, leaving 7 bases between. The CDR3 DNA follows: TGCAGTGCTTCAGATCCCTACGAGCAGTACTTC. Translated: CSASDPYEQYF.

This sequence joins TRBV11-2 and TRBJ1-1, with 9 nucleotides matching TRBD1. Germline values: CDR1 SGHAT, CDR2 FQNNGV. The CDR3 consists of 11 residues. With 5 bases clipped from V and 13 bases from J, the junction kept 5 bases outside the gene matches. As DNA, the CDR3 is TGTGCCAGCAGCCGGGGACAGGGTGGTTTCTTT. As protein: CASSRGQGGFF.

The CDR3 here is CAWSVQLAREQFF. The CDR3 DNA sequence: TGTGCCTGGAGTGTACAATTAGCACGTGAGCAGTTCTTC. This chain uses TRBV30 with TRBJ2-1; D uncertain. V was clipped by 0 bases and J by 9 bases, with 12 bases between them. The CDR3 has 13 residues. Germline loops: CDR1 GTSNPN, CDR2 SVGIG (reference sequence).

The chain is built from TRBV7-2 and TRBJ2-7; D remains ambiguous. From germline, CDR1 is SGHTA and CDR2 FQGNSA. The CDR3 covers 15 residues. Trimming took 6 bases from V and 1 from J, leaving 16 bases between them. The CDR3 loop reads CASSLFTKGSYEQYF. CDR3 nucleotide sequence: TGTGCCAGCAGTCTATTTACCAAAGGTTCCTACGAGCAGTACTTC.

The chain has TRBV9 and TRBJ2-7, with 7 bases lining up with TRBD2. The CDR3 has 15 residues. Germline-derived CDR1 and CDR2 are SGDLS and YYNGEE. V lost 3 bases to trimming and J lost 6 bases; unmatched junction nucleotides: 12. The CDR3 bases are TGTGCCAGCAGCGCCGCCGGGACTACCATTCCCGAGCAGTACTTC. Translating gives CASSAAGTTIPEQYF.

The chain links TRBV7-2 to TRBJ1-2; D ambiguous. Per germline, CDR1 SGHTA and CDR2 FQGNSA. This CDR3 spans 13 amino acids. V shed 0 bases and J shed 5 bases, with 7 bases lying between them. The CDR3 is CASSLAPGYGYTF. CDR3 in DNA: TGTGCCAGCAGCTTAGCCCCCGGATATGGCTACACCTTC. Full variable domain (missing parts from reference TRBV7-2 and TRBJ1-2): GAGVSQSPSNKVTEKGKDVELRCDPISGHTALYWYRQSLGQGLEFLIYFQGNSAPDKSGLPSDRFSAERTGGSVSTLTIQRTQQEDSAVYLCASSLAPGYGYTFGSGTRLTVV.

The chain couples TRBV11-2 to TRBJ2-7; D is uncertain. This CDR3 contains 13 residues. The V gene's germline CDR1 is SGHAT and CDR2 FQNNGV. Between the trimmed V and J ends, which lost 5 bases and 0 bases, there was a span of 8 bases. This CDR3 is CASSDSISYEQYF. The CDR3 coding sequence is TGTGCCAGCAGCGACTCCATCTCCTACGAGCAGTACTTC.

V and J are TRBV4-2 and TRBJ2-3, with TRBD1 identical over 10 bases. Per germline, CDR1 LGHNA and CDR2 YNFKEQ. V lost 1 base, J lost 5 bases, and 6 bases stayed unmatched. The CDR3 runs 16 residues. The DNA for the CDR3 is TGTGCCAGCAGCCAAGCTGGGACAGGGGTGGAAGATACGCAGTATTTT. Translation gives CASSQAGTGVEDTQYF.

This clone was counted a single time. The gene calls are TRBV7-9 and TRBJ1-4; a weak D match, TRBD1 (5 bases). The CDR3 totals 14 residues. In germline, CDR1 is SEHNR, CDR2 FQNEAQ (reference sequence). Trimming shortened V by 4 bases and J by 10 bases, and 16 bases separated the two germline ends. This chain's CDR3 is CASSSSTQGGKLFF. CDR3 coding DNA: TGTGCCAGCAGCTCCTCCACGCAGGGAGGAAAACTGTTTTTT.

This clone was recorded only once. The chain uses TRBV5-1 and TRBJ2-5; D gene ambiguous. Germline-derived CDR1 and CDR2 are SGHRS and YFSETQ. CDR3 length equals 15 residues. V was clipped by 0 bases and J by 3 bases, with 12 bases between them. CDR3 loop: CASSLGVLAKETQYF. The CDR3 DNA follows: TGCGCCAGCAGCTTGGGGGTATTGGCAAAAGAGACCCAGTACTTC.